A selection of T cell receptor beta chains follows, all from one sample in a study of T cell changes during pregnancy in multiple sclerosis. Assay used: immunoSEQ multiplex PCR; TCRdb lists only in-frame clones, some missing. There are more than 55,000 clones in the sample; 90% to 95% occur only once, and about 0.85% lies in the top ten. The sequences come from peripheral blood, collected in the first trimester of pregnancy. Receptor source: a female donor with multiple sclerosis, enrolled in a pregnancy study. The CDR3 runs from the conserved cysteine through the conserved F or W.

CATSRLAGGTSTDTQYF	TRBJ2-3	TRBV15	17
CASSIGERGTDTQYF	TRBJ2-3	TRBV19	15
CASSPGQGNDYGYTF	TRBJ1-2	TRBV5-1	15
CATSREMGRAYEQYF	TRBJ2-7	TRBV15	15
CASSQADRVDYGYTF	TRBJ1-2	TRBV4-1	15
CASSPTAGARTEAFF	TRBJ1-1	TRBV5-4	15
CASSYSTGGSTDTQYF	TRBJ2-3	TRBV6-6	16
CASSLLGLPTNEQFF	TRBJ2-1	TRBV7-3	15
CASRRVADRNTEAFF	TRBJ1-1	TRBV11-2	15
CASSYGGQSYEQYF	-	TRBV6-5	14
CASTVQASYGYTF	TRBJ1-2	TRBV6-6	13
CASSERGDRSYTF	TRBJ1-2	TRBV6-1	13
CASSHPGLQETQYF	TRBJ2-5	TRBV7-6	14
CASSDNRSSPLHF	TRBJ1-6	TRBV6-1	13
CASSLAGDGQPQHF	TRBJ1-5	TRBV5-4	14
CASSPEGQGNSPLHF	TRBJ1-6	TRBV7-2	15
CAGRTETYEQYF	TRBJ2-7	TRBV2	12
CASSPRQGRNSPLHF	TRBJ1-6	TRBV7-2	15
CASSKARVTEAFF	TRBJ1-1	TRBV21-1	13
CARPPDWGRFSSYEQYF	TRBJ2-7	TRBV10-1	17
CTSSQGIGLAGAGANVLTF	TRBJ2-6	TRBV1	19
CASSPDRAYEQYF	TRBJ2-7	TRBV27	13
CASSVGGRDEQYF	TRBJ2-7	TRBV2	13
CASSKSGLGPGNEQYF	TRBJ2-7	TRBV21-1	16
CASSIQGGNNSPLHF	TRBJ1-6	TRBV19	15
CAEGGSPSGNTIYF	TRBJ1-3	TRBV2	14
CASSRGGYYGYTF	TRBJ1-2	TRBV27	13
CASSQDTSGGYNEQFF	TRBJ2-1	TRBV4-2	16
CASSGWDRIIYNSPLHF	TRBJ1-6	TRBV25-1	17
CASSEWGGGPYGYTF	TRBJ1-2	TRBV25-1	15
CASSEAGRGGTEAFF	TRBJ1-1	TRBV2	15
CASSTSGPYNEQFF	TRBJ2-1	TRBV7-3	14
CASSYGETGGYGYTF	TRBJ1-2	TRBV6-5	15
CASKVIGGDYTF	TRBJ1-2	TRBV6-5	12
CASSQDLGGPYEQYF	TRBJ2-7	TRBV4-2	15
CATSRDVDRDQPQHF	TRBJ1-5	TRBV15	15
CASSSRTSGGRGNEQFF	TRBJ2-1	TRBV19	17
CASSDYRGLYGYTF	TRBJ1-2	TRBV9	14
CASSLDRGGGYGYTF	TRBJ1-2	TRBV5-4	15
CSVEDLPGVGSYNEQFF	TRBJ2-1	TRBV29-1	17
CASSLVAGPPLHF	TRBJ1-6	TRBV7-2	13
CASSLGGRKLFF	TRBJ1-4	TRBV28	12
CASSPRYAVAFF	TRBJ1-1	TRBV6-5	12
CASSHLSAPANTGELFF	TRBJ2-2	TRBV7-3	17
CASSPFTGGAFF	TRBJ1-1	TRBV6-5	12
CASSPYPQGTYEQYF	TRBJ2-7	TRBV7-9	15
CASSDSTGLGTEAFF	TRBJ1-1	TRBV6-4	15
CASSGLTRDREIAPYEQYF	TRBJ2-7	TRBV5-6	19
CAISESRTGGHEQYF	TRBJ2-7	TRBV10-3	15
CASSLGYGQPYEQYF	TRBJ2-7	TRBV11-2	15